These 12 T cell receptor beta chains were sequenced from one sample in a study of T cell responses to AZD1222 COVID-19 vaccine. The protocol was immunoSEQ multiplex PCR, while the TCRdb copy is restricted to in-frame clones and leaves out a portion. The profile shows 150,000 or so clones, over 75% of them singletons. This specimen consisted of peripheral blood, obtained on day 0 of AZD1222 vaccination. All receptors come from an adult in good health.

The chain carries TRBV4-3 and TRBJ2-1; possible D gene TRBD2, 6 bases. The CDR3 extends over 13 amino acids. Germline V CDR1 and CDR2: LGHNA, YSLEER. V lost 0 bases to trimming and J lost 15 bases, with 15 bases between them. The CDR3 spells CASSQDSRESVFF. Here the CDR3 DNA reads TGCGCCAGCAGCCAAGATTCCCGGGAGAGTGTGTTCTTC.

V usage is TRBV7-9 and J usage is TRBJ1-5; D uncertain. Trimming removed 2 bases at V and 6 bases at J, with 8 bases between. The CDR3 is 13 amino acids. Germline V gene lookup returns CDR1 SEHNR and CDR2 FQNEAQ (reference sequence). CDR3 coding DNA: TGTGCCAGCAGCTTAACAAGCGGTCAGCCCCAGCATTTT. Protein sequence: CASSLTSGQPQHF.

The chain combines TRBV25-1 with TRBJ1-2; a possible D gene is TRBD1 (5 bases). The CDR3 consists of 15 residues. Looked up from germline, CDR1 is MGHDK and CDR2 is SYGVNS. The ends were cut back, 4 bases at V and 1 base at J, with 13 bases in the middle. CDR3 sequence reads: CASSGNQGFNYGYTF. The CDR3 coding sequence is TGTGCCAGCAGTGGAAATCAGGGATTTAACTATGGCTACACCTTC.

This chain links TRBV12-3 or TRBV12-4 with TRBJ2-7, with a weak D call TRBD2 (6 bases). The ends were cut back, 3 bases at V and 4 bases at J, with 7 bases in the middle. The CDR3 length is 12 residues. The CDR3 coding sequence is TGTGCCAGCAGTTTTGCGGGGTACGAGCAGTACTTC. Protein sequence: CASSFAGYEQYF.

This chain joins TRBV11-2 and TRBJ1-3; the D gene is possibly TRBD1 (6 bases). This CDR3 has 14 amino acids. Germline V gene data show CDR1 as SGHAT and CDR2 as FQNNGV. Trimming removed 6 bases at V and 4 bases at J, with 13 bases between. The CDR3, as DNA: TGTGCCAGCAGTAACCAGGGGTCAGGAAACACCATATATTTT. Its translation is CASSNQGSGNTIYF.

This rearrangement joins TRBV29-1 to TRBJ2-5; 8 bases match TRBD1. The CDR3 has 15 residues. V was clipped by 4 bases and J by 1 base; unmatched bases: 8. Germline CDR1 reads SQVTM; CDR2 reads ANQGSEA. The CDR3 DNA reads as TGCAGCGTTGCAACGACAGGGGCCCTCCAAGAGACCCAGTACTTC. It yields the protein CSVATTGALQETQYF.

This clone was seen a single time. The gene calls are TRBV6-5 and TRBJ1-1; no clear D. Germline values: CDR1 MNHEY, CDR2 SVGAGI. Trimming shortened V by 11 bases and J by 1 base, and 14 bases separated the two germline ends. The CDR3 contains 13 residues. CDR3: CASADGQNTEAFF. The CDR3 DNA reads TGTGCCTCGGCTGACGGTCAGAACACTGAAGCTTTCTTT.

This chain joins TRBV11-2 and TRBJ2-1; no reliable D call. Germline loops: CDR1 SGHAT, CDR2 FQNNGV. Trimming left V 1 base short and J 4 bases short, with 8 bases between. This CDR3 region has 14 residues. Written as DNA, the CDR3 is TGTGCCAGCAGCTTAGGAGCGTATTACAATGAGCAGTTCTTC. Amino acid sequence: CASSLGAYYNEQFF. The whole variable domain, remainder taken from reference TRBV11-2 and TRBJ2-1, is EAGVAQSPRYKIIEKRQSVAFWCNPISGHATLYWYQQILGQGPKLLIQFQNNGVVDDSQLPKDRFSAERLKGVDSTLKIQPAKLEDSAVYLCASSLGAYYNEQFFGPGTRLTVL.

In this sample, this clone turned up once. The CDR3 DNA reads TGTGCCAGCAGCCAAGAGACAGGAAACTATGGCTACACCTTC. This codes for CASSQETGNYGYTF. The V call is TRBV3-1 (or the pseudogene TRBV3-2), the J call TRBJ1-2; TRBD1 is a possible D gene (6 bases). Germline values: CDR1 LGHDT, CDR2 YNNKEL (reference sequence). Trimming shortened V by 0 bases and J by 2 bases, and 7 bases separated the two germline ends. The CDR3 length is 14 residues.

This chain uses TRBV29-1 with TRBJ1-1; no firm D call. The CDR3 contains 11 residues. CDR1 and CDR2 from the germline V gene are SQVTM and ANQGSEA. V was clipped by 4 bases and J by 4 bases, with 7 bases between them. The CDR3 is CSVGGSTEAFF. The CDR3 DNA is TGCAGCGTTGGGGGTAGCACTGAAGCTTTCTTT.

The chain has TRBV28 and TRBJ1-1, with a tentative D call TRBD1 (5 bases). The CDR3 consists of 14 residues. Germline V gene data show CDR1 as MDHEN and CDR2 as SYDVKM. Deletions cut 7 bases from V and 1 base from J, with 13 bases between. DNA for the CDR3: TGTGCCAGCACCGGTATTGGGACGAACACTGAAGCTTTCTTT. Translation gives CASTGIGTNTEAFF.

The chain has TRBV19 and TRBJ2-1, with D possibly being TRBD2 (6 bases). V was pared by 5 bases and J by 6 bases, with 14 bases between. The germline gives CDR1 LNHDA, CDR2 SQIVND (reference sequence). The CDR3 consists of 14 residues. The CDR3 sequence: CASSEGLTGNEQFF. The CDR3 DNA reads TGTGCCAGTAGTGAAGGACTAACGGGCAATGAGCAGTTCTTC.